The TCR beta chain described here comes from a study of T cell responses to AZD1222 COVID-19 vaccine. Study-wide points: Seropositivity was recorded at baseline in only six AZD1222 recipients. The span of vaccine-associated CD4 TCRs extended across spike, with dominance at 160-218 and 743-854. Close to half of spike-specific TCRs reportedly recognize unmutated variant regions.

Here immunoSEQ multiplex PCR was the method, and the copy in TCRdb shows in-frame clones only, minus some. Of 140,000 or so clones in the sample, 88% were seen once. CDR3 length: 15 amino acids. Trimming pared 5 bases from V and 8 bases from J, leaving 21 bases between. The germline gives CDR1 MNHEY, CDR2 SVGAGI. Concerning this clone: Its cognate antigen is unknown.

This chain links TRBV6-5 with TRBJ1-2; perhaps TRBD1 as D (6 bases). The sequencing used peripheral blood, collected 28 days after the second dose of the MenACWY control vaccine. The receptor was derived from an adult who received the MenACWY meningococcal vaccine as a control. CDR3 sequence reads: CASSLRGTRDQGYTF. The CDR3 DNA sequence: TGTGCCAGCAGTCTAAGGGGGACAAGGGATCAAGGCTACACCTTC.